The T cell receptor (beta chain) described here comes from a study of identical twins. The V gene's germline CDR1 is SGHRS and CDR2 YFSETQ. The CDR3 runs 16 residues. V was cut by 4 bases and J by 2 bases, with 19 bases left in between. TCRdb re-derived calls from the 5' RACE reads in MiXCR, one entry per CDR3 protein. The repertoire holds just under 550,000 distinct CDR3 sequences, with 12% to 15% as singletons. The same data also went into a second study, on yellow fever vaccine responses in identical twins.

The sample consisted of CD4+ T cells sorted from blood. The clonotype comes from a woman between 18 and 29 years old in good health. The chain recombines TRBV5-1 with TRBJ2-7, with D perhaps matching TRBD2 (6 bases). CDR3 residues: CASSPTATSSAYEQYF. The CDR3 DNA sequence: TGCGCCAGCAGCCCAACGGCGACTAGTTCCGCCTACGAGCAGTACTTC.